This T cell receptor beta chain emerged from a study of blood T cell repertoires in COVID-19. Study background: Specimens from acute and convalescent COVID-19 originated in the United States, Italy and Spain. Sources were T cells, B-cell-depleted T cells, or PBMCs; the material itself was cDNA or gDNA.

Germline CDR1 reads MGHRA; CDR2 reads YSYEKL. The CDR3 sequence is 15 residues long. V lost 0 bases and J lost 5, with 13 bases in between. Per the original data handling: For nucleated cells, counts were estimated from reference gene primer amplification. Assay: immunoSEQ multiplex PCR; the TCRdb copy retains only in-frame clones and omits some. Clone size and V and J calls were adopted from that table, with D and trimming inferred from the DNA. Among approximately 180,000 clones listed, roughly 89% were seen once. The receptor's source is a woman aged 50 to 65 with acute or convalescent COVID-19. Sample: peripheral blood. This chain joins TRBV4-1 and TRBJ1-2, with a weak D call TRBD1 (5 bases). CDR3 protein: CASSQEQGGAYGYTF. The CDR3 DNA is TGCGCCAGCAGCCAAGAGCAGGGCGGGGCTTATGGCTACACCTTC.